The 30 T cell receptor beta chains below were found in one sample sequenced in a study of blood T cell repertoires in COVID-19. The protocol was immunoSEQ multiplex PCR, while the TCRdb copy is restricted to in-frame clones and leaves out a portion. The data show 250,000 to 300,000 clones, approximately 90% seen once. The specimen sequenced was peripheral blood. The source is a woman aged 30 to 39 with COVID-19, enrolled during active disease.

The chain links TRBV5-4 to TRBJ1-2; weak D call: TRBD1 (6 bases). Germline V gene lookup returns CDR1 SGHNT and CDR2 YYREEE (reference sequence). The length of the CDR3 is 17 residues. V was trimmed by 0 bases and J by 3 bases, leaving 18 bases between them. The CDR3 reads CASSLATGHGEHYGYTF. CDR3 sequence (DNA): TGTGCCAGCAGCTTGGCGACAGGACATGGAGAGCACTATGGCTACACCTTC.

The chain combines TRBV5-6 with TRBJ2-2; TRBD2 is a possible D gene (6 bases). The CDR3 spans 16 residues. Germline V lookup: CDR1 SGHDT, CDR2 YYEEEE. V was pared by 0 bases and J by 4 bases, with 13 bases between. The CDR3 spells CASSLGRRGSTGELFF. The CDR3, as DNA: TGTGCCAGCAGCTTGGGGAGGCGGGGATCCACCGGGGAGCTGTTTTTT.

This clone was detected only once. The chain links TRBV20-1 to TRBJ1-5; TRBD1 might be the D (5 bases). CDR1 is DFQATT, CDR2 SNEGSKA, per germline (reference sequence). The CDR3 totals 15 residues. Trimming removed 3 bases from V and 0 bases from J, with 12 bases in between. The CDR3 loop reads CSASSGTYSNQPQHF. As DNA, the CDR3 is TGCAGTGCTAGTTCAGGGACTTATAGCAATCAGCCCCAGCATTTT.

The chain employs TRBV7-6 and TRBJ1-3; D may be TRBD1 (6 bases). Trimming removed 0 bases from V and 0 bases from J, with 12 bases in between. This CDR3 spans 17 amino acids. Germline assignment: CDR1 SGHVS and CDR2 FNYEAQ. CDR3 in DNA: TGTGCCAGCAGCTTAGCTGGGGGCTTTAGCTCTGGAAACACCATATATTTT. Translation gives CASSLAGGFSSGNTIYF.

CDR3 sequence (DNA): TGTGCCTGGCAAGCGGGGATTTACAATGAGCAGTTCTTC. It encodes CAWQAGIYNEQFF. V is TRBV30 and J is TRBJ2-1; 7 bases fit TRBD2. The germline gives CDR1 GTSNPN, CDR2 SVGIG (reference sequence). The trim removed 5 bases at V and 4 bases at J, leaving 5 bases unmatched. CDR3 length equals 13 residues.

The CDR3 DNA follows: TGTGCCAGCAGCGCTGACAGTCAGTTAGGTGAAAAACTGTTTTTT. Residues: CASSADSQLGEKLFF. V is TRBV2 and J is TRBJ1-4; TRBD1 might be the D (5 bases). Germline-derived CDR1 and CDR2 are SNHLY and FYNNEI. The V end was cut by 6 bases, the J end by 7 bases, with 18 bases between. The CDR3 loop spans 15 amino acids.

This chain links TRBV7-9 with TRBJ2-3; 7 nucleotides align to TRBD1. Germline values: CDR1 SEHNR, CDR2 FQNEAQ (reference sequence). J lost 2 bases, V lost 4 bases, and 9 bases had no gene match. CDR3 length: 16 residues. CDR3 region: CASSSHVQGDTDTQYF. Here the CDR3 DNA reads TGTGCCAGCAGCTCCCACGTCCAGGGGGACACAGATACGCAGTATTTT.

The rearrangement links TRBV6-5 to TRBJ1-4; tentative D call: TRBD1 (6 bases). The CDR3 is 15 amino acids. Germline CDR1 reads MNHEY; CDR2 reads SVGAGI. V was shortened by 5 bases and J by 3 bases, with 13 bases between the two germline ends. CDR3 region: CASSNHREANEKLFF. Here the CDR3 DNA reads TGTGCCAGCAGTAACCACAGGGAAGCTAATGAAAAACTGTTTTTT.

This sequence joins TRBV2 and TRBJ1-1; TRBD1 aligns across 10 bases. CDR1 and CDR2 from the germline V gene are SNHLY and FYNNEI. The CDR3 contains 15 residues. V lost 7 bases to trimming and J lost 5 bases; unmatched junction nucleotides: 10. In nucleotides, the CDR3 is TGTGCCAGCACCCTCGACAGGGGGCGTGAGACTGAAGCTTTCTTT. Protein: CASTLDRGRETEAFF.

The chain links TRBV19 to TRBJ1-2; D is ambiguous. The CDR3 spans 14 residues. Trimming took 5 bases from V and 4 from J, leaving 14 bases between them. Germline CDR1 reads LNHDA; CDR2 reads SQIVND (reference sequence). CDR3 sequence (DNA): TGTGCCAGTAGTTCAACAGCAGCCTTCTATGGCTACACCTTC. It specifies CASSSTAAFYGYTF.

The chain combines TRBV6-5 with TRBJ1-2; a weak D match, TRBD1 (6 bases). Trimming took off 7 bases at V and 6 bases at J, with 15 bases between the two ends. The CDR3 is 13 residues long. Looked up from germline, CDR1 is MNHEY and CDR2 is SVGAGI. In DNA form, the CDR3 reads TGTGCCAGCACCAGGGGCAGGGATCATGGCTACACCTTC. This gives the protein CASTRGRDHGYTF.

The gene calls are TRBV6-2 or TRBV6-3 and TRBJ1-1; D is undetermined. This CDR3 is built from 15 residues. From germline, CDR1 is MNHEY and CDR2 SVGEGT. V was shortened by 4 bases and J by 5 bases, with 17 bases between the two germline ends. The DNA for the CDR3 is TGTGCCAGCAGTTCCCATCAAGGCGGGTTGACTGAAGCTTTCTTT. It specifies CASSSHQGGLTEAFF.

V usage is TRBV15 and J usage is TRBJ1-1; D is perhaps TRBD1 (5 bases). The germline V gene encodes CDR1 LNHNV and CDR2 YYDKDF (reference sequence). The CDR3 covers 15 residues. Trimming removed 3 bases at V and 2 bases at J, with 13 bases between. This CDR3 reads CATSRSGGSNTEAFF. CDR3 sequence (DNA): TGTGCCACCAGCAGGTCGGGGGGATCAAACACTGAAGCTTTCTTT.

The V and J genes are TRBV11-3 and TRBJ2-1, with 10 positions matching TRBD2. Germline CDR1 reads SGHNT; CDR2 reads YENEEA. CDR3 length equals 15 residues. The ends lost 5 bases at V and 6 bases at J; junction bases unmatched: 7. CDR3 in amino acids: CASSHGLAASNEQFF. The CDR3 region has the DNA TGTGCCAGCAGCCACGGACTAGCGGCTTCCAATGAGCAGTTCTTC.

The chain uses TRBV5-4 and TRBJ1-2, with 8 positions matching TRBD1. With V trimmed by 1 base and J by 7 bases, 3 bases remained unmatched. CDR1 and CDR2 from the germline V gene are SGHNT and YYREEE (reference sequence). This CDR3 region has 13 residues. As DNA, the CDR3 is TGTGCCAGCAGCTTGTCAGGGGGCGGTGGCTACACCTTC. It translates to CASSLSGGGGYTF.

CDR3 in amino acids: CASSARQGGGPNTEAFF. CDR3 coding DNA: TGTGCCAGCAGTGCCCGACAGGGTGGGGGACCCAACACTGAAGCTTTCTTT. The genes are TRBV6-1 and TRBJ1-1; 7 positions match TRBD1. From germline, CDR1 is MNHNS and CDR2 SASEGT. The CDR3 extends over 17 amino acids. The trim removed 4 bases at V and 2 bases at J, leaving 13 bases unmatched.

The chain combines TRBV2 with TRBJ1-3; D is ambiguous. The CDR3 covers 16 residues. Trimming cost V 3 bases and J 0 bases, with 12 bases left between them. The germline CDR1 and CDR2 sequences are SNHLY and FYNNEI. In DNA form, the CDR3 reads TGTGCCAGCAGTGACGCACGGCGGCCCTCTGGAAACACCATATATTTT. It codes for CASSDARRPSGNTIYF. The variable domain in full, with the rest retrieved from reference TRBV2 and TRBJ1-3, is EPEVTQTPSHQVTQMGQEVILRCVPISNHLYFYWYRQILGQKVEFLVSFYNNEISEKSEIFDDQFSVERPDGSNFTLKIRSTKLEDSAMYFCASSDARRPSGNTIYFGEGSWLTVV.

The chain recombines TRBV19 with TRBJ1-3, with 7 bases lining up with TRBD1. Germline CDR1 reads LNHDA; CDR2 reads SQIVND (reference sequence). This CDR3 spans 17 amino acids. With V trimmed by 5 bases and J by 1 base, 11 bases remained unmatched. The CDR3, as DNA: TGTGCCAGTAGTTCGCGGACAGGATCGAGATCTGGAAACACCATATATTTT. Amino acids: CASSSRTGSRSGNTIYF.

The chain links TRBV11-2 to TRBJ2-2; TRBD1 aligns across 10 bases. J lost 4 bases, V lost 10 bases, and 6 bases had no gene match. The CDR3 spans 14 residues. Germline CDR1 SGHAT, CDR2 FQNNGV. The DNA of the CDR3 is TGTGCCACGTCAGGGGACAGGGGCACCGGGGAGCTGTTTTTT. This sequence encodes CATSGDRGTGELFF. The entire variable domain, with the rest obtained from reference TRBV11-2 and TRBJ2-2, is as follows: EAGVAQSPRYKIIEKRQSVAFWCNPISGHATLYWYQQILGQGPKLLIQFQNNGVVDDSQLPKDRFSAERLKGVDSTLKIQPAKLEDSAVYLCATSGDRGTGELFFGEGSRLTVL.

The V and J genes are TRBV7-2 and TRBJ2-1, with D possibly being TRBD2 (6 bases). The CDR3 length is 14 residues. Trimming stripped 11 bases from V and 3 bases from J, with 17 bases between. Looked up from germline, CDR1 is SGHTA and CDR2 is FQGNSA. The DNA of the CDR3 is TGTGCCGCGGAGGGAGTGGGGAACTACAATGAGCAGTTCTTC. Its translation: CAAEGVGNYNEQFF.

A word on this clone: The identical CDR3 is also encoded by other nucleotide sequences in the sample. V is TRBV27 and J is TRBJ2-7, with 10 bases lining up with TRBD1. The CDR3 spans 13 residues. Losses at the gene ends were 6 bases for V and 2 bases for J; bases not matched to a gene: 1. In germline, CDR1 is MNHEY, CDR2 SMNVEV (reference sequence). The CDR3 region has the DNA TGTGCCAGCAGCGACAGGGGGCCCTACGAGCAGTACTTC. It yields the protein CASSDRGPYEQYF.

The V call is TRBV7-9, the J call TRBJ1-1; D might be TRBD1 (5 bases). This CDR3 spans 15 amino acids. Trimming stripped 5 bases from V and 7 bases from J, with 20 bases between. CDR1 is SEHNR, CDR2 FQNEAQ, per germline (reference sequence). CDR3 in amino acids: CASSPIVGAGVEAFF. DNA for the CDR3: TGTGCCAGCAGCCCGATTGTAGGGGCTGGGGTTGAAGCTTTCTTT.

CDR3 sequence: CASSQGLYGYTF. In nucleotides, the CDR3 is TGTGCCAGCAGCCAGGGGCTCTATGGCTACACCTTC. V gene TRBV12-3 or TRBV12-4 combines with J gene TRBJ1-2; a weak D match, TRBD1 (6 bases). V was cut by 6 bases and J by 4 bases, with 9 bases left in between. This CDR3 spans 12 amino acids.

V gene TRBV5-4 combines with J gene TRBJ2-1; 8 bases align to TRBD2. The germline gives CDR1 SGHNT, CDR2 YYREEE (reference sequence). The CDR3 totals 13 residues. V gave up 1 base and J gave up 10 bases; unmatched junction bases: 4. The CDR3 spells CASSLRAGDEQFF. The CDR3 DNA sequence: TGTGCCAGCAGCTTGAGAGCGGGAGACGAGCAGTTCTTC.

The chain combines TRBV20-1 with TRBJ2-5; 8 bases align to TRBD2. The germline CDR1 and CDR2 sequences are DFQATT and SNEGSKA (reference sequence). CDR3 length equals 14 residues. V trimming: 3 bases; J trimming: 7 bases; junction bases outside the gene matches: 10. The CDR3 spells CSASSSSGYTTQYF. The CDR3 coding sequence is TGCAGTGCTAGTTCATCTAGCGGGTATACGACCCAGTACTTC.

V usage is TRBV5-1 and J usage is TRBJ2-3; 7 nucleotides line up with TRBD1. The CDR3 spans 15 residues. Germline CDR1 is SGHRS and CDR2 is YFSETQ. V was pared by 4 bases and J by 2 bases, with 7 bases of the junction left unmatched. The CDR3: CASSPTGFSTDTQYF. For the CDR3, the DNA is TGCGCCAGCAGCCCGACAGGGTTTTCCACAGATACGCAGTATTTT.

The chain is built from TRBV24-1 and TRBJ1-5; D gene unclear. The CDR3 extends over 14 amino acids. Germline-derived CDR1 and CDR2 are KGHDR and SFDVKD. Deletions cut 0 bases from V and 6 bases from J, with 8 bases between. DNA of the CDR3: TGTGCCACCAGTGATTTGGAGGTGGGTCAGCCCCAGCATTTT. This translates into CATSDLEVGQPQHF.

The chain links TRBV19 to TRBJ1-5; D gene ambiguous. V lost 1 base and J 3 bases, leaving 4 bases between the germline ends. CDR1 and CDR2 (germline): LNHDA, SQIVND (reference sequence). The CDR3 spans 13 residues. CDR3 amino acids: CASSIANNQPQHF. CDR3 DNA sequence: TGTGCCAGTAGTATAGCAAACAATCAGCCCCAGCATTTT.

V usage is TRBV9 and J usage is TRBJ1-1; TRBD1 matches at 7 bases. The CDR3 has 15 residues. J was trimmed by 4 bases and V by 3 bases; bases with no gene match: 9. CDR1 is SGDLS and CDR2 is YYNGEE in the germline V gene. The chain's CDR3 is CASSDGQERRTEAFF. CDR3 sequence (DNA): TGTGCCAGCAGCGATGGACAGGAAAGGCGCACTGAAGCTTTCTTT.

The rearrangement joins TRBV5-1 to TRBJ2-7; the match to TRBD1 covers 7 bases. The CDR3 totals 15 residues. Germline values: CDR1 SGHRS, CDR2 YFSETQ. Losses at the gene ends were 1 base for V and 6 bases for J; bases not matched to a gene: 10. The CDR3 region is CASSLNGDSLSEQYF. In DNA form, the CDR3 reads TGCGCCAGCAGCTTGAACGGGGACAGCCTATCCGAGCAGTACTTC.